The 13 T cell receptor beta chains below were found in one sample sequenced in a study of T cells in localized non-small cell lung cancer (dated by TCRdb to 2019 to 2021). The library was prepared using the immunoSEQ multiplex PCR assay. TCRdb took this table from immuneACCESS and kept in-frame rearrangements with V and J called. Such tables lack part of the clones; where checked against another copy, unresolved V genes explain under half of the gap, and the rest is unexplained. The sample table lists 20,000 to 30,000 clones, 80% to 95% of them with a count of one. Under 3% of the sample lies in the top ten. The sample consisted of peripheral blood, taken before any cancer treatment. Receptor source: a woman aged 35 to 70 with stage I lung adenocarcinoma.

The chain carries TRBV2 and TRBJ1-1; D perhaps matches TRBD1 (6 bases). The CDR3 totals 13 residues. Looked up from germline, CDR1 is SNHLY and CDR2 is FYNNEI. Between the trimmed V and J ends, which lost 6 bases and 6 bases, there was a span of 14 bases. CDR3 protein: CASSEQGEAEAFF. The CDR3 nucleotides are TGTGCCAGCAGCGAACAGGGAGAGGCTGAAGCTTTCTTT.

This clone was seen a few times. The rearrangement joins TRBV9 to TRBJ2-1, with TRBD2 matching 8 bases. V lost 2 bases and J lost 7; bases outside the gene matches: 20. CDR1 SGDLS and CDR2 YYNGEE come from the germline V gene. The CDR3 consists of 19 residues. CDR3 amino acids: CASSVFSGLAGKIGNEQFF. CDR3 DNA: TGTGCCAGCAGCGTCTTTTCAGGGCTAGCGGGTAAAATAGGGAATGAGCAGTTCTTC.

This chain uses TRBV5-1 with TRBJ1-1; maybe TRBD1 (6 bases). The CDR3 totals 14 residues. V lost 0 bases, J lost 5 bases, and 11 bases lay in between. Germline-derived CDR1 and CDR2 are SGHRS and YFSETQ. The CDR3 reads CASSLEGEWTEAFF. The CDR3 coding sequence is TGCGCCAGCAGCTTGGAGGGGGAGTGGACTGAAGCTTTCTTT.

This clone was counted a single time. The chain recombines TRBV6-1 with TRBJ1-4, with unresolved D. The germline V gene encodes CDR1 MNHNS and CDR2 SASEGT. The ends were cut back, 6 bases at V and 7 bases at J, with 18 bases in the middle. The CDR3 contains 15 residues. The CDR3 sequence: CASRTSLRYGEKLFF. In DNA form, the CDR3 reads TGTGCCAGCAGAACGTCACTGCGCTATGGTGAAAAACTGTTTTTT.

The table lists this clone with a few counts. This chain uses TRBV6-6 with TRBJ1-5; D might be TRBD1 (5 bases). CDR1 and CDR2 (germline): MNHNY, SVGAGI (reference sequence). Trimming left V 2 bases short and J 0 bases short, with 8 bases between. The CDR3 spans 15 residues. This CDR3 reads CASSYRQYSNQPQHF. Here the CDR3 DNA reads TGTGCCAGCAGTTACCGACAGTATAGCAATCAGCCCCAGCATTTT.

Of note for this clone: Germline is not matched at one junction end, which may reflect a read error. The chain links TRBV5-4 to TRBJ1-1; 7 bases map to TRBD1. The CDR3 covers 14 residues. Germline CDR1 and CDR2: SGHNT and YYREEE (reference sequence). CDR3 in amino acids: CASRLGTANTEAFF. The CDR3 bases are TGTGCCAGCAGGTTGGGGACAGCCAACACTGAAGCTTTCTTT.

This rearrangement joins TRBV11-2 to TRBJ2-5; weak D call: TRBD1 (5 bases). The CDR3 contains 14 residues. V was trimmed by 5 bases and J by 4 bases, leaving 14 bases between them. Germline-derived CDR1 and CDR2 are SGHAT and FQNNGV. The CDR3 sequence: CASSPANRPETQYF. CDR3 in DNA: TGTGCCAGCAGCCCCGCCAACAGGCCAGAGACCCAGTACTTC. Full variable domain (remainder filled in from reference TRBV11-2 and TRBJ2-5): EAGVAQSPRYKIIEKRQSVAFWCNPISGHATLYWYQQILGQGPKLLIQFQNNGVVDDSQLPKDRFSAERLKGVDSTLKIQPAKLEDSAVYLCASSPANRPETQYFGPGTRLLVL.

The V call is TRBV11-2, the J call TRBJ2-7; D is perhaps TRBD1 (6 bases). Deletions cut 0 bases from V and 2 bases from J, with 8 bases between. The CDR3 has 14 residues. Germline V gene sequence: CDR1 SGHAT, CDR2 FQNNGV. The CDR3 nucleotides are TGTGCCAGCAGCTTAGAACAGGGAGCCTACGAGCAGTACTTC. Translated, it gives CASSLEQGAYEQYF.

This chain connects TRBV9 to TRBJ2-2; D not certain. Germline CDR1 SGDLS, CDR2 YYNGEE. V was cut by 2 bases and J by 0 bases, with 11 bases left in between. The CDR3 sequence is 16 residues long. The CDR3 region has the DNA TGTGCCAGCAGCGTTACCTGGTACGCGAACACCGGGGAGCTGTTTTTT. Its protein product is CASSVTWYANTGELFF.

The genes are TRBV13 and TRBJ2-7, with D tentatively TRBD1 (5 bases). The germline CDR1 and CDR2 sequences are PRHDT and FYEKMQ (reference sequence). The ends were cut back, 2 bases at V and 1 base at J, with 9 bases in the middle. The CDR3 is 14 residues long. DNA of the CDR3: TGTGCCAGCAGCTTATCGGACATTTCCTACGAGCAGTACTTC. This codes for CASSLSDISYEQYF.

The chain uses TRBV4-2 and TRBJ2-1; 9 bases map to TRBD2. V lost 5 bases to trimming and J lost 1 base; unmatched junction nucleotides: 0. The CDR3 spans 14 residues. Germline-derived CDR1 and CDR2 are LGHNA and YNFKEQ. CDR3 protein: CASSAGGSYNEQFF. The CDR3 bases are TGTGCCAGCAGCGCGGGAGGGTCCTACAATGAGCAGTTCTTC.

This clone was seen just once. The V gene is TRBV6-5, the J gene TRBJ2-1; no clear D gene. Germline CDR1 and CDR2: MNHEY and SVGAGI. V shed 2 bases and J shed 9 bases, with 11 bases lying between them. The CDR3 contains 13 residues. The CDR3 DNA reads as TGTGCCAGCAGTTACCCCCGCGGACGTGAGCAGTTCTTC. Its protein product is CASSYPRGREQFF.

The rearrangement uses TRBV11-3 and TRBJ2-2, with TRBD2 identical over 7 bases. Losses at the gene ends were 5 bases for V and 7 bases for J; bases not matched to a gene: 7. Germline CDR1 SGHNT, CDR2 YENEEA. The CDR3 runs to 14 residues. The DNA of the CDR3 is TGTGCCAGCAGCCCTCCGGGGAGGGGCGGGGAGCTGTTTTTT. It codes for CASSPPGRGGELFF.